One and the same sample provided the 11 T cell receptor beta chains below, sequenced in a study of blood T cell repertoires in COVID-19. TCRdb's copy holds only in-frame clones and misses some; the assay was immunoSEQ multiplex PCR. The sample yields about 310,000 clones, roughly 86% seen once. The specimen sequenced was peripheral blood. Every receptor here comes from a woman in her 50s who had recovered from COVID-19.

The gene calls are TRBV28 and TRBJ2-5; tentatively, D is TRBD1 (5 bases). This CDR3 spans 17 amino acids. Germline CDR1 and CDR2: MDHEN and SYDVKM. Trimming took 3 bases from V and 1 from J, leaving 18 bases between them. The CDR3 DNA reads as TGTGCCAGCAGTTTTATGTTGGGGCTGGGCTTCCAAGAGACCCAGTACTTC. Its translation is CASSFMLGLGFQETQYF.

The chain uses TRBV9 and TRBJ1-6; no clear D gene. CDR1 is SGDLS and CDR2 is YYNGEE in the germline V gene. Trimming pared 0 bases from V and 9 bases from J, leaving 10 bases between. This CDR3 spans 14 amino acids. The CDR3 region has the DNA TGTGCCAGCAGCGTAGGTCGCAACGGTTCACCCCTCCACTTT. Encoded protein: CASSVGRNGSPLHF.

The J gene is TRBJ1-4, the V gene TRBV7-9, with no clear D. The CDR3 contains 15 residues. V was shortened by 5 bases and J by 5 bases, with 15 bases between the two germline ends. CDR1 and CDR2 from the germline V gene are SEHNR and FQNEAQ (reference sequence). DNA of the CDR3: TGTGCCAGCAGCCCCACCGCTTCGAGGAATGAAAAACTGTTTTTT. Translation gives CASSPTASRNEKLFF. Together with reference TRBV7-9 and TRBJ1-4, the CDR3 gives the full variable domain: DTGVSQNPRHKITKRGQNVTFRCDPISEHNRLYWYRQTLGQGPEFLTYFQNEAQLEKSRLLSDRFSAERPKGSFSTLEIQRTEQGDSAMYLCASSPTASRNEKLFFGSGTQLSVL.

Only one count was recorded for this clone. The V and J genes are TRBV3-1 (or the pseudogene TRBV3-2) and TRBJ2-1; 9 bases agree with TRBD2. The CDR3 is made up of 15 amino acids. Germline V gene lookup returns CDR1 LGHDT and CDR2 YNNKEL (reference sequence). V was pared by 6 bases and J by 9 bases, with 12 bases of the junction left unmatched. The DNA for the CDR3 is TGTGCCAGCAGGAATCGCGGGGGGGCCGAGGGTGAGCAGTTCTTC. Residues: CASRNRGGAEGEQFF.

The chain joins TRBV6-2 or TRBV6-3 to TRBJ1-1, with 7 bases that match TRBD1. The CDR3 length is 15 residues. Trimming at V came to 2 bases and at J to 5 bases, leaving 8 bases not matched to a gene. Germline-derived CDR1 and CDR2 are MNHEY and SVGEGT. DNA of the CDR3: TGTGCCAGCAGTTACGGGGGTAGGGGGCGGACTGAAGCTTTCTTT. Amino acid sequence: CASSYGGRGRTEAFF.

The chain is built from TRBV21-1 and TRBJ2-7; the table's TRBD2 call for D was not verified on the DNA. TRBV21-1 is classified as a pseudogene. The length of the CDR3 is 16 residues. This CDR3 reads CASSNGRASEAYEQYF. CDR3 DNA sequence: TGTGCCAGCAGCAACGGTAGGGCTAGCGAAGCCTACGAGCAGTACTTC.

This clone has a single count. V gene TRBV11-2 combines with J gene TRBJ2-7, with unresolved D. The V end was cut by 0 bases, the J end by 5 bases, with 11 bases between. The CDR3 length is 14 residues. The germline CDR1 and CDR2 sequences are SGHAT and FQNNGV. CDR3 residues: CASSLDPYSNEQYF. In nucleotides, the CDR3 is TGTGCCAGCAGCTTAGATCCATACAGTAACGAGCAGTACTTC.

The rearrangement links TRBV19 to TRBJ2-7, with 8 bases identical to TRBD2. V shed 2 bases and J 3 bases; nucleotides not matched to a gene: 6. From germline, CDR1 is LNHDA and CDR2 SQIVND (reference sequence). The CDR3 has 15 residues. DNA for the CDR3: TGTGCCAGTAGTATACGGGAGGGATCATACTACGAGCAGTACTTC. Its translation is CASSIREGSYYEQYF.

V and J are TRBV5-1 and TRBJ2-7, with D maybe TRBD2 (5 bases). Germline V gene lookup returns CDR1 SGHRS and CDR2 YFSETQ. The CDR3 has 13 amino acids. Trimming took off 8 bases at V and 7 bases at J, with 19 bases between the two ends. The CDR3 loop is CASSRGKIGEQYF. The CDR3 DNA sequence: TGCGCCAGTTCCCGAGGGAAGATAGGGGAGCAGTACTTC.

This clone has only one observation. V and J are TRBV19 and TRBJ1-2, with D possibly being TRBD1 (6 bases). The CDR3 has 12 amino acids. Trimming shortened V by 10 bases and J by 0 bases, and 9 bases separated the two germline ends. Germline CDR1 LNHDA, CDR2 SQIVND (reference sequence). In DNA form, the CDR3 reads TGTGCCACGACAGGACCTAACTATGGCTACACCTTC. It translates to CATTGPNYGYTF.

CDR3 nucleotide sequence: TGTGCCAGCAGACCCCGGGACAGGGTGTCCGAGCAGTACTTC. It encodes CASRPRDRVSEQYF. The chain has TRBV6-5 and TRBJ2-7; 9 bases fit TRBD1. J lost 6 bases, V lost 6 bases, and 9 bases had no gene match. In germline, CDR1 is MNHEY, CDR2 SVGAGI. The CDR3 contains 14 residues.